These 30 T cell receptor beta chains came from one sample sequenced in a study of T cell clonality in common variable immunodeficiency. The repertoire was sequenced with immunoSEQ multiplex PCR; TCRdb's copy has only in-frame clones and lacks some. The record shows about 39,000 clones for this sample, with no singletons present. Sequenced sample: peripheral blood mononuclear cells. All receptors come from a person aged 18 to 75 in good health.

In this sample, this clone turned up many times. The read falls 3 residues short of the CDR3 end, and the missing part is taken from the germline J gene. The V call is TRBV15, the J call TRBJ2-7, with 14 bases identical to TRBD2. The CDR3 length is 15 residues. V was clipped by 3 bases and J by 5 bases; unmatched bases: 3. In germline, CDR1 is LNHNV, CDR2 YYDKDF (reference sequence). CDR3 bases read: TGTGCCACCAGCAGCGGGACTAGCGGGAGCGACGAG. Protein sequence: CATSSGTSGSDE. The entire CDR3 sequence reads CATSSGTSGSDEQYF.

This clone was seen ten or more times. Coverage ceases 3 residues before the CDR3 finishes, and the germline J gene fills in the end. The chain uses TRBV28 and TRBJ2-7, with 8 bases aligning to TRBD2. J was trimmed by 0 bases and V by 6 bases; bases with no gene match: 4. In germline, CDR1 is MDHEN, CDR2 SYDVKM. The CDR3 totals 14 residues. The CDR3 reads CASRSGSSSYEQYF. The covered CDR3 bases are TGTGCCAGCAGGAGCGGGAGTTCCTCCTACGAG.

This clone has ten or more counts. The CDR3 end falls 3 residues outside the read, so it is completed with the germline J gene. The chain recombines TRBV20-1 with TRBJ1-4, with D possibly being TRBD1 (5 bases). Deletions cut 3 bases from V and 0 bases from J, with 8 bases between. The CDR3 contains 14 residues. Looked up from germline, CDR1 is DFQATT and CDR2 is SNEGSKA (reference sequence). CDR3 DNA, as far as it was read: TGCAGTGCTAGGGACAAATCAACTAATGAAAAA. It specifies CSARDKSTNEK. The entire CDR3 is CSARDKSTNEKLFF.

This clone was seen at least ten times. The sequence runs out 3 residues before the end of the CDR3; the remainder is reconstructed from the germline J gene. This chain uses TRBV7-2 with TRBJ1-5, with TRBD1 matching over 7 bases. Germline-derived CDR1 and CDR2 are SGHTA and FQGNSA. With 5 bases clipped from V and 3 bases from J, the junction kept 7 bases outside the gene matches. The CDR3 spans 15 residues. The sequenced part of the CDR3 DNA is TGTGCCAGCAGCCGGACAGGTTCTGCCAATCAGCCC. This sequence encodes CASSRTGSANQP. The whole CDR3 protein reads CASSRTGSANQPQHF. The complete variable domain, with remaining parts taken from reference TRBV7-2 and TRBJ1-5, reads GAGVSQSPSNKVTEKGKDVELRCDPISGHTALYWYRQSLGQGLEFLIYFQGNSAPDKSGLPSDRFSAERTGGSVSTLTIQRTQQEDSAVYLCASSRTGSANQPQHFGDGTRLSIL.

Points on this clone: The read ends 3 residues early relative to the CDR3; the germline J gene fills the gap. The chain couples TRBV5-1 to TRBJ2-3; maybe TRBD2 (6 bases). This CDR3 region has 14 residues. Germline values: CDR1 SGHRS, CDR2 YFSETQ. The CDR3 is CASSPGRTGETQYF. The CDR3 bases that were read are TGCGCCAGCAGCCCCGGGAGAACAGGAGAGACG.

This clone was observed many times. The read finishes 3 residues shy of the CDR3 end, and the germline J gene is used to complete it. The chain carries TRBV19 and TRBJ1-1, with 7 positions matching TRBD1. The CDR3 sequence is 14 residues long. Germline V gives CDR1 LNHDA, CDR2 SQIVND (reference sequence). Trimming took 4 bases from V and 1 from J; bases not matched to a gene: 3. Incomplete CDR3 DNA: TGTGCCAGTAGTACAGGGGGTGGGAACACTGAA. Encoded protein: CASSTGGGNTE. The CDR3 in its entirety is CASSTGGGNTEAFF.

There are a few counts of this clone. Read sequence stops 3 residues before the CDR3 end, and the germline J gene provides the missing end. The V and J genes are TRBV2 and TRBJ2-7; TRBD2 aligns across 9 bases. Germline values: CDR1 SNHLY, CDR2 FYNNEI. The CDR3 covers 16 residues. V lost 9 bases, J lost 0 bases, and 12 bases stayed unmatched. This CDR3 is CARGDEGTSRSYEQYF. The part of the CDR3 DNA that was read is TGTGCCAGGGGTGATGAGGGGACTAGCCGCTCCTACGAG. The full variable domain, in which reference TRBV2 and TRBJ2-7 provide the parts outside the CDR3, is EPEVTQTPSHQVTQMGQEVILRCVPISNHLYFYWYRQILGQKVEFLVSFYNNEISEKSEIFDDQFSVERPDGSNFTLKIRSTKLEDSAMYFCARGDEGTSRSYEQYFGPGTRLTVT.

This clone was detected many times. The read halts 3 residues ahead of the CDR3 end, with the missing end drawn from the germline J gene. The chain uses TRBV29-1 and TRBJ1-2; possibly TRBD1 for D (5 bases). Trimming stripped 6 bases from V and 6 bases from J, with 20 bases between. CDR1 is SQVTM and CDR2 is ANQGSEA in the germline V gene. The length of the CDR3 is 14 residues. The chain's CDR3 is CSVRHQGIGDGYTF. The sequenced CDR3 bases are TGCAGCGTCCGCCACCAGGGAATCGGTGATGGC.

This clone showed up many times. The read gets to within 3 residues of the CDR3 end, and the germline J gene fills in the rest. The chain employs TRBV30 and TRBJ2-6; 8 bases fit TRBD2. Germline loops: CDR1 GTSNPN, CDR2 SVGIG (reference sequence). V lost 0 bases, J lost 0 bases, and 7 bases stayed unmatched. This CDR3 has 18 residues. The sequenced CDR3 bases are TGTGCCTGGAGTGTATTAGTAGCGGGAAACTCTGGGGCCAACGTC. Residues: CAWSVLVAGNSGANV. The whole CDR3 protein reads CAWSVLVAGNSGANVLTF.

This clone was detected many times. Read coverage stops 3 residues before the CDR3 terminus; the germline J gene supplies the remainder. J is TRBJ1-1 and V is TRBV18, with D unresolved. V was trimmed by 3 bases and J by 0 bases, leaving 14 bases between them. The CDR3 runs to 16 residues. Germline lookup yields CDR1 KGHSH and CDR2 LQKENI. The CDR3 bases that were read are TGTGCCAGCTCACCCTTAGGGCCAGGTATGAACACTGAA. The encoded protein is CASSPLGPGMNTE. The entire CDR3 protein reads CASSPLGPGMNTEAFF.

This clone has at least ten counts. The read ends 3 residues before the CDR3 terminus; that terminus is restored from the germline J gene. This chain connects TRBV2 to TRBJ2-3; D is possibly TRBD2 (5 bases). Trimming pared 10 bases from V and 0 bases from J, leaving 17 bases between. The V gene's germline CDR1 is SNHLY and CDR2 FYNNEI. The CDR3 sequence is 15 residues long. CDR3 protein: CAMSSRTESTDTQYF. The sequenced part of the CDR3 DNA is TGTGCCATGTCTAGCAGGACTGAAAGCACAGATACG. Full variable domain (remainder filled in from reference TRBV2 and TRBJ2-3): EPEVTQTPSHQVTQMGQEVILRCVPISNHLYFYWYRQILGQKVEFLVSFYNNEISEKSEIFDDQFSVERPDGSNFTLKIRSTKLEDSAMYFCAMSSRTESTDTQYFGPGTRLTVL.

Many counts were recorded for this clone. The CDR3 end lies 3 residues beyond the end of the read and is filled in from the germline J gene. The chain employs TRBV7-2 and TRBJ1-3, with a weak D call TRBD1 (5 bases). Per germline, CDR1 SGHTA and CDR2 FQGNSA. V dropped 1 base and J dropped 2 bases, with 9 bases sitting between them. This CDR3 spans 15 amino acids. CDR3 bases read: TGTGCCAGCAGCTTAGTATCAGGGCCTGGAAACACC. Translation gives CASSLVSGPGNT. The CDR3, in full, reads CASSLVSGPGNTIYF.

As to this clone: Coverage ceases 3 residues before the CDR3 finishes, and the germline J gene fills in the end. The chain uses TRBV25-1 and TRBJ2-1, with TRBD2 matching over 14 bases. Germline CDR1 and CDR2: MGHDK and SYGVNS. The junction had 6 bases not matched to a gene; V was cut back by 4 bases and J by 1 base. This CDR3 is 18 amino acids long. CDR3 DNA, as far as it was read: TGTGCCAGCAGTGCCCCGGGACTAGCGGGAGCGTCCTACAATGAG. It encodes CASSAPGLAGASYNE. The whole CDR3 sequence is CASSAPGLAGASYNEQFF.

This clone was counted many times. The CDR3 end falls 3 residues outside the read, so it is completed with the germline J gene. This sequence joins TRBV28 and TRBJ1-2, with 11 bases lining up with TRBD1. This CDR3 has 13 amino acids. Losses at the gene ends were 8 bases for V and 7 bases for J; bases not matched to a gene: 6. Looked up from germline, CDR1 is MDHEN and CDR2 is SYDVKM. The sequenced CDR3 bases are TGTGCCAGCCTGGGACAGGGGGTGACTGGC. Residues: CASLGQGVTG. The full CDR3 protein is CASLGQGVTGYTF.

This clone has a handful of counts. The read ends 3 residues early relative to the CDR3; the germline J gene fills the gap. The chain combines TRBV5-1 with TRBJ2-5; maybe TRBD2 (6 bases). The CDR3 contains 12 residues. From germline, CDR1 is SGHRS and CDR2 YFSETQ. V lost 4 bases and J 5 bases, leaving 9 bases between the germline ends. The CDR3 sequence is CASSPGEETQYF. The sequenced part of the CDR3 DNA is TGCGCCAGCAGCCCGGGGGAGGAGACC.

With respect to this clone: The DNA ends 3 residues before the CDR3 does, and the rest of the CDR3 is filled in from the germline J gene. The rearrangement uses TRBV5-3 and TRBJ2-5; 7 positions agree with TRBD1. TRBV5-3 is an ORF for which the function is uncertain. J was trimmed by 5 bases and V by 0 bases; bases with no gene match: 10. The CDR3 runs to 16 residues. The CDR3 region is CARSLDRGVRWETQYF. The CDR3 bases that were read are TGTGCCAGAAGCTTGGACAGGGGAGTTCGTTGGGAGACC.

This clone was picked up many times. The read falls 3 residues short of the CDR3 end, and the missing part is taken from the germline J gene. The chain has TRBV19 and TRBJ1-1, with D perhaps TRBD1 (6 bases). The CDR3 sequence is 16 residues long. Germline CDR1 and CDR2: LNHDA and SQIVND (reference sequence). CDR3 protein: CASSMRTVPAVPEAFF. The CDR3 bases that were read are TGTGCCAGTAGTATGAGGACAGTTCCGGCGGTCCCGGAA. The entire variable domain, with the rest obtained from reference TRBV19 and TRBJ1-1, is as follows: DGGITQSPKYLFRKEGQNVTLSCEQNLNHDAMYWYRQDPGQGLRLIYYSQIVNDFQKGDIAEGYSVSREKKESFPLTVTSAQKNPTAFYLCASSMRTVPAVPEAFFGQGTRLTVV.

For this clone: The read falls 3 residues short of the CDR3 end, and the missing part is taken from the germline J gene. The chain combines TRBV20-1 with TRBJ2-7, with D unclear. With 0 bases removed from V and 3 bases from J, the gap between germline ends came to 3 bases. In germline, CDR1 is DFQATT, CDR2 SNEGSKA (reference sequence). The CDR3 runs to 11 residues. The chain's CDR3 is CSARDIYEQYF. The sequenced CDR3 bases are TGCAGTGCTAGAGACATCTACGAG.

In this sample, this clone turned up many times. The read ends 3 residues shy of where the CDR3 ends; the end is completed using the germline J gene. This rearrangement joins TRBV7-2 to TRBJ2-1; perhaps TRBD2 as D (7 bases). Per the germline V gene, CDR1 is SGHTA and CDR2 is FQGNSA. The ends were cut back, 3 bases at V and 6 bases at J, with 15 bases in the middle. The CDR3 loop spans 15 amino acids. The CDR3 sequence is CASSLGGARVNEQFF. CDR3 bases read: TGTGCCAGCAGCTTGGGGGGGGCTAGGGTCAATGAG.

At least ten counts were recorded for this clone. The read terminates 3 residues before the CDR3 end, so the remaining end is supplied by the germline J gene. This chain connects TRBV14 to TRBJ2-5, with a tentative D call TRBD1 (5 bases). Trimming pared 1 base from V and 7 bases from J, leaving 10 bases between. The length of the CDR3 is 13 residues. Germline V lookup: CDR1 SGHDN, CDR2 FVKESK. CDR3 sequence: CASSQVRAGTQYF. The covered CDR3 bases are TGTGCCAGCAGCCAAGTCAGGGCTGGGACC. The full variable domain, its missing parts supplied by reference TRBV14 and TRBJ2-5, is EAGVTQFPSHSVIEKGQTVTLRCDPISGHDNLYWYRRVMGKEIKFLLHFVKESKQDESGMPNNRFLAERTGGTYSTLKVQPAELEDSGVYFCASSQVRAGTQYFGPGTRLLVL.

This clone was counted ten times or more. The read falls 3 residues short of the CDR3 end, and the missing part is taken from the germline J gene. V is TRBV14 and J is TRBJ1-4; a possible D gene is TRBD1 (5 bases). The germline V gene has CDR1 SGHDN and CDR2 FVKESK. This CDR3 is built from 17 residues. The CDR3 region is CASSQDRVGSGANVLFF. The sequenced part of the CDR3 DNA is TGTGCCAGCAGCCAAGACCGCGTGGGATCTGGGGCCAACGTA. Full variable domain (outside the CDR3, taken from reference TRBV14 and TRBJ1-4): EAGVTQFPSHSVIEKGQTVTLRCDPISGHDNLYWYRRVMGKEIKFLLHFVKESKQDESGMPNNRFLAERTGGTYSTLKVQPAELEDSGVYFCASSQDRVGSGANVLFFGSGTQLSVL.

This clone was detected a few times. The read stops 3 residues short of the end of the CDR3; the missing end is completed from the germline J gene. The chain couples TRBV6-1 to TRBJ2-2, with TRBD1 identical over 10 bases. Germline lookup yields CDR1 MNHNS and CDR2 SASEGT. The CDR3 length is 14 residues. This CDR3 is CASSGTGGYSPLFF. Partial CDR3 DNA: TGTGCCAGCAGTGGGACAGGGGGATATTCACCG.

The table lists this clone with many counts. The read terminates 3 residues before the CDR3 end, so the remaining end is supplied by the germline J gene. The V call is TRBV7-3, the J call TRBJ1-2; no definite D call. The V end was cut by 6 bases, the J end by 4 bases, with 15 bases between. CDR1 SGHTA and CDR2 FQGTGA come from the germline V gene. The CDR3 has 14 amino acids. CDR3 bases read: TGTGCCAGCAGGCCACCCGGTACTATCTATGGC. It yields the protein CASRPPGTIYG. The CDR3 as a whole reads CASRPPGTIYGYTF.

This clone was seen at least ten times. CDR3 sequence reads: CASSLGQPYEQYF. CDR3 bases read: TGTGCCAGCAGTTTGGGACAGCCCTACGAG. The chain recombines TRBV28 with TRBJ2-7; 7 bases agree with TRBD1. Read sequence stops 3 residues before the CDR3 end, and the germline J gene provides the missing end. The CDR3 loop spans 13 amino acids. CDR1 and CDR2 (germline): MDHEN, SYDVKM. The V gene end was trimmed by 3 bases and the J gene end by 2 bases; junction bases not matched to a gene: 1.

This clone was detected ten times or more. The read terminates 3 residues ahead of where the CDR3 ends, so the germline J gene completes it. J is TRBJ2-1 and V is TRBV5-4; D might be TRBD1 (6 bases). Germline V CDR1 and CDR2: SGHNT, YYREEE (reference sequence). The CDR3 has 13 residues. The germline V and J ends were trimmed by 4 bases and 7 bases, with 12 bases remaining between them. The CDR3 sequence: CASSTDRPNEQFF. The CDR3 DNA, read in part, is TGTGCCAGCAGCACCGACAGGCCAAATGAG.

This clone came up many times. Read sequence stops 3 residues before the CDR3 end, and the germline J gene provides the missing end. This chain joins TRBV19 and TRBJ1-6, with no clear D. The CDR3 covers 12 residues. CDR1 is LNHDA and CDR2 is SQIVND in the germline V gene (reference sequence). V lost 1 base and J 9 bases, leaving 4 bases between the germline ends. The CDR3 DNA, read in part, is TGTGCCAGTAGTATAGGAGGTTCACCC. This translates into CASSIGGSP. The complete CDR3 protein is CASSIGGSPLHF. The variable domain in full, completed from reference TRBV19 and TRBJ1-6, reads DGGITQSPKYLFRKEGQNVTLSCEQNLNHDAMYWYRQDPGQGLRLIYYSQIVNDFQKGDIAEGYSVSREKKESFPLTVTSAQKNPTAFYLCASSIGGSPLHFGNGTRLTVT.

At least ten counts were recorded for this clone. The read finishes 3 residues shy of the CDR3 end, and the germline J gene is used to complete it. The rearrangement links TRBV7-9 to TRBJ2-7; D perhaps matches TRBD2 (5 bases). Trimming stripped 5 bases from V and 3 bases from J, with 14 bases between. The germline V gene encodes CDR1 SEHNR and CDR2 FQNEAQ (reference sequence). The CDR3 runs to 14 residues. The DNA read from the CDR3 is TGTGCCAGCAGCCCCCTTGAGGGCCGCTACGAG. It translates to CASSPLEGRYE. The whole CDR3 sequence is CASSPLEGRYEQYF.

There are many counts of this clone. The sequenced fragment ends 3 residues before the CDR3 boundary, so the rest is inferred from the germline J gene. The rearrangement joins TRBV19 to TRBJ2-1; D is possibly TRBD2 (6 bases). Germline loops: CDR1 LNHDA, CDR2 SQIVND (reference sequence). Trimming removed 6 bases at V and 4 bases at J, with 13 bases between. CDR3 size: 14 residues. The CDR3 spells CASRASDSYNEQFF. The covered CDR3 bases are TGTGCCAGTAGGGCTAGCGACAGTTACAATGAG.

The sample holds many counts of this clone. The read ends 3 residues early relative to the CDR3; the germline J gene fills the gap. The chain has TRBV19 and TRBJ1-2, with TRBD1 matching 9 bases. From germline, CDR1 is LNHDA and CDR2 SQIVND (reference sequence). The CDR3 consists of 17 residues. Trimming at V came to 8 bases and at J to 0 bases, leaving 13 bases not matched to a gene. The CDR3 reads CASLRGTGPSPNYGYTF. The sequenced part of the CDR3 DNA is TGTGCCAGTCTTCGAGGGACAGGGCCATCTCCTAACTATGGC.

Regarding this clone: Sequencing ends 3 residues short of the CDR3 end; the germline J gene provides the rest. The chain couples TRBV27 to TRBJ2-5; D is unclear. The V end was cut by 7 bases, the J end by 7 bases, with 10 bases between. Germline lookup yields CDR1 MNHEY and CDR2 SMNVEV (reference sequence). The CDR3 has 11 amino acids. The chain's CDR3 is CASISGGTQYF. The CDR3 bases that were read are TGTGCCAGCATCTCCGGTGGGACC.